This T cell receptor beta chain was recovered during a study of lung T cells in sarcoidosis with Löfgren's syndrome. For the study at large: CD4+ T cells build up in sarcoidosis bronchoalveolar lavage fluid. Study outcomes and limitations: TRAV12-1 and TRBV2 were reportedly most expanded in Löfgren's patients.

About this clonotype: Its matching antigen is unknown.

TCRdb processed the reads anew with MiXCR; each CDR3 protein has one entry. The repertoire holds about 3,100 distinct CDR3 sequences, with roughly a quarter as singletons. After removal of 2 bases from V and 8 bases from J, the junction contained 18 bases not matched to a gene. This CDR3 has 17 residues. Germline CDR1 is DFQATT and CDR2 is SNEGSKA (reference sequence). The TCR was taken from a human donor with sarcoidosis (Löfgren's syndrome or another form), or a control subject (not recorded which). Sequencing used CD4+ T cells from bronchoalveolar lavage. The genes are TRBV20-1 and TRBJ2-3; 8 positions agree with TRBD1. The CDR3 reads CSARSDLAGGFVGTQYF. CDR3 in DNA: TGCAGTGCTAGATCCGATTTGGCAGGGGGCTTTGTAGGTACGCAGTATTTT.